Listed below are T cell receptor beta chains from one sample, sequenced in a study of cytomegalovirus exposure and HLA in healthy donors. Here immunoSEQ multiplex PCR was the method, and the copy in TCRdb shows in-frame clones only, minus some. The sample holds some 110,000 clones, around 61% seen once. The sequencing sample was made of PBMCs. The receptors originated from a woman aged 25 to 39 in good health and CMV-seronegative. The CDR3 runs from the conserved cysteine through the conserved F or W. Each record gives: CDR3 length, J gene, V gene, D gene, clone size, CDR3 DNA, CDR3 protein. A D gene is named only where the DNA matches it firmly. Rows give clone size only sometimes, using once, few, many, or a class for an expanded clone.

length: 16
J: TRBJ1-4
V: TRBV6-6
D: TRBD1
size: NA
DNA: TGTGCCAGCAGTTACTCGACAGGGGCTGGTAATGAAAAACTGTTTTTT
CDR3: CASSYSTGAGNEKLFF

length: 15
J: TRBJ1-4
V: TRBV6-6
D: NA
size: NA
DNA: TGTGCCAGCAGTTACTCTGCGGGAACTAATGAAAAACTGTTTTTT
CDR3: CASSYSAGTNEKLFF

length: 19
J: TRBJ2-1
V: TRBV27
D: TRBD2
size: few
DNA: TGTGCCAGCAGATATCCCCGGACTAGCGGGAGGGACTTCTACAATGAGCAGTTCTTC
CDR3: CASRYPRTSGRDFYNEQFF

length: 12
J: TRBJ1-2
V: TRBV6-5
D: TRBD1
size: NA
DNA: TGTGCCAGCATGAGTAGGGGGCCTGGCTACACCTTC
CDR3: CASMSRGPGYTF

length: 14
J: TRBJ2-5
V: TRBV6-5
D: NA
size: NA
DNA: TGTGCCAGCAGCCAGGGTTCTCGACAAGAGACCCAGTACTTC
CDR3: CASSQGSRQETQYF

length: 13
J: TRBJ2-1
V: TRBV2
D: NA
size: NA
DNA: TGTGCCAGCGCCCGAGGTCGGTCGGGGGAGCAGTTCTTC
CDR3: CASARGRSGEQFF

length: 14
J: TRBJ2-2
V: TRBV5-1
D: NA
size: once
DNA: TGCGCCAGCAGCTTGGGACAGAGCACCGGGGAGCTGTTTTTT
CDR3: CASSLGQSTGELFF

length: 15
J: TRBJ2-2
V: TRBV5-1
D: TRBD1
size: NA
DNA: TGCGCCAGCAGCTTTGGGACAGGGCACACCGGGGAGCTGTTTTTT
CDR3: CASSFGTGHTGELFF

length: 15
J: TRBJ2-1
V: TRBV28
D: NA
size: NA
DNA: TGTGCCAGCAGTTTACAGGGTCAAGGGTACTTTGAGCAGTTCTTC
CDR3: CASSLQGQGYFEQFF

length: 14
J: TRBJ1-5
V: TRBV6-1
D: NA
size: few
DNA: TGTGCCAGCGGGGGGTTCTCACCCAATCAGCCCCAGCATTTT
CDR3: CASGGFSPNQPQHF

length: 14
J: TRBJ2-2
V: TRBV5-1
D: NA
size: NA
DNA: TGCGCCAGCAGCTTGTCCGGAGACACCGGGGAGCTGTTTTTT
CDR3: CASSLSGDTGELFF

length: 16
J: TRBJ2-1
V: TRBV7-9
D: TRBD2
size: few
DNA: TGTGCCAGCAGCCCTGTTGGGACTAGCGGGTACAATGAGCAGTTCTTC
CDR3: CASSPVGTSGYNEQFF

length: 14
J: TRBJ2-1
V: TRBV28
D: NA
size: NA
DNA: TGTGCCAGCAGTGTAACGGGATCCTACAATGAGCAGTTCTTC
CDR3: CASSVTGSYNEQFF

length: 15
J: TRBJ2-1
V: TRBV6-6
D: TRBD1
size: few
DNA: TGTGCCAGCAGCAGGGGGCTGAGCTCCTACAATGAGCAGTTCTTC
CDR3: CASSRGLSSYNEQFF

length: 14
J: TRBJ1-2
V: TRBV5-6
D: TRBD1
size: NA
DNA: TGTGCCAGCAGCTTGGGACAGGGAAACTATGGCTACACCTTC
CDR3: CASSLGQGNYGYTF

length: 14
J: TRBJ2-7
V: TRBV28
D: NA
size: NA
DNA: TGTGCCAGCAGTCCATCCTCGGGATCGGACGAGCAGTACTTC
CDR3: CASSPSSGSDEQYF

length: 15
J: TRBJ2-2
V: TRBV5-6
D: NA
size: NA
DNA: TGTGCCAGCAGATACCGGGACATTAACACCGGGGAGCTGTTTTTT
CDR3: CASRYRDINTGELFF

length: 18
J: TRBJ2-1
V: TRBV11-2
D: TRBD2
size: few
DNA: TGTGCCAGCAGCTTGGATTGGAGGAGCGGGAGGGGCTACACTGAGCAGTTCTTC
CDR3: CASSLDWRSGRGYTEQFF

length: 14
J: TRBJ2-5
V: TRBV5-6
D: TRBD2
size: once
DNA: TGTGCCAGCAGCTTGGGACTAGCTGCGGAGACCCAGTACTTC
CDR3: CASSLGLAAETQYF

length: 13
J: TRBJ2-3
V: TRBV5-1
D: NA
size: NA
DNA: TGCGCCAGCAGCGGACAGCTAACAGATACGCAGTATTTT
CDR3: CASSGQLTDTQYF

length: 16
J: TRBJ2-7
V: TRBV27
D: NA
size: few
DNA: TGTGCCAGCAGTTTATCGCCTTCGGACTATTCCAGCGAGCAGTACTTC
CDR3: CASSLSPSDYSSEQYF

length: 15
J: TRBJ1-3
V: TRBV9
D: NA
size: NA
DNA: TGTGCCAGCAGCGTAGGTGGGAGCTCTGGAAACACCATATATTTT
CDR3: CASSVGGSSGNTIYF

length: 12
J: TRBJ2-3
V: TRBV7-9
D: NA
size: few
DNA: TGTGCCAGCAGCCAATCCACAGATACGCAGTATTTT
CDR3: CASSQSTDTQYF

length: 16
J: TRBJ2-1
V: TRBV4-2
D: NA
size: few
DNA: TGTGCCAGCAGCCAAGATCTTAGCGGCTCCTACAATGAGCAGTTCTTC
CDR3: CASSQDLSGSYNEQFF

length: 11
J: TRBJ2-7
V: TRBV28
D: NA
size: NA
DNA: TGTGCCAGCGAGTTAGCGTCCGAGCAGTACTTC
CDR3: CASELASEQYF

length: 14
J: TRBJ1-1
V: TRBV7-9
D: NA
size: NA
DNA: TGTGCCAGCAGCGACTCGGGGTTGGGCACTGAAGCTTTCTTT
CDR3: CASSDSGLGTEAFF

length: 13
J: TRBJ2-1
V: TRBV28
D: TRBD1
size: NA
DNA: TGTGCCAGCAGACAGGGGCAACAGGATGAGCAGTTCTTC
CDR3: CASRQGQQDEQFF

length: 16
J: TRBJ2-1
V: TRBV4-3
D: TRBD1
size: NA
DNA: TGCGCCAGCAGCCAAGATAGGACAGGGGACTGGAATGAGCAGTTCTTC
CDR3: CASSQDRTGDWNEQFF

length: 12
J: TRBJ1-1
V: TRBV29-1
D: TRBD1
size: NA
DNA: TGCAGCGCCGGACAGGGGGACACTGAAGCTTTCTTT
CDR3: CSAGQGDTEAFF

length: 14
J: TRBJ1-2
V: TRBV28
D: TRBD1
size: NA
DNA: TGTGCCAGCATCGAAAGGACAGGGTACTATGGCTACACCTTC
CDR3: CASIERTGYYGYTF

length: 11
J: TRBJ1-1
V: TRBV25-1
D: NA
size: once
DNA: TGTGCCAGCACCCGGAACACTGAAGCTTTCTTT
CDR3: CASTRNTEAFF

length: 12
J: TRBJ1-2
V: TRBV28
D: NA
size: NA
DNA: TGTGCCAGCAGTATAGAAAGGGGTGGCTACACCTTC
CDR3: CASSIERGGYTF

length: 14
J: TRBJ1-2
V: TRBV11-2
D: TRBD1
size: NA
DNA: TGTGCCAGCAGATCGGGACAGGGGATGTATTCAAACACCTTC
CDR3: CASRSGQGMYSNTF

length: 14
J: TRBJ1-3
V: TRBV7-6
D: NA
size: few
DNA: TGTGCCAGCAGCCCCGAGAGCTCTGGAAACACCATATATTTT
CDR3: CASSPESSGNTIYF

length: 16
J: TRBJ1-1
V: TRBV4-2
D: TRBD1
size: NA
DNA: TGTGCCAGCAGCCAAGATCTCACAGGGGTGGGCACTGAAGCTTTCTTT
CDR3: CASSQDLTGVGTEAFF

length: 13
J: TRBJ1-4
V: TRBV10-3
D: TRBD1
size: NA
DNA: TGTGCCACCACCGGGACAGGGGGCACAAAACTGTTTTTT
CDR3: CATTGTGGTKLFF

length: 14
J: TRBJ1-6
V: TRBV19
D: TRBD1
size: many
DNA: TGTGCCAGTAGGGGACAGGGATCCAATTCACCCCTCCACTTT
CDR3: CASRGQGSNSPLHF

length: 13
J: TRBJ1-1
V: TRBV10-3
D: TRBD1
size: NA
DNA: TGTGCCATCGTCGGGACAGGGATGACTGAAGCTTTCTTT
CDR3: CAIVGTGMTEAFF

length: 15
J: TRBJ2-1
V: TRBV5-4
D: TRBD2
size: NA
DNA: TGTGCCAGCAGAGCCGGGACTAGCGGTTACAATGAGCAGTTCTTC
CDR3: CASRAGTSGYNEQFF

length: 14
J: TRBJ1-4
V: TRBV19
D: TRBD1
size: NA
DNA: TGTGCCAGTAGTACACAGGGGGTACGGGAAAAACTGTTCTTT
CDR3: CASSTQGVREKLFF

length: 15
J: TRBJ2-7
V: TRBV29-1
D: TRBD2
size: NA
DNA: TGCAGCGTTGAACACACTGGGCGGGAGGGCTACGAGCAGTACTTC
CDR3: CSVEHTGREGYEQYF

length: 16
J: TRBJ2-1
V: TRBV11-2
D: TRBD2
size: NA
DNA: TGTGCCAGCAGCTTAGGTTTGACTAGCGGGAGACTGGTGCAGTTCTTC
CDR3: CASSLGLTSGRLVQFF

length: 13
J: TRBJ1-6
V: TRBV5-8
D: NA
size: NA
DNA: TGTGCCAGCACACCCCGGGGTCCCGGACCCCTCCACTTT
CDR3: CASTPRGPGPLHF

length: 15
J: TRBJ2-7
V: TRBV4-3
D: TRBD1
size: NA
DNA: TGCGCCAGCAGCCAAGATTTGGCAGGGGGCCGGAGGCAGTACTTC
CDR3: CASSQDLAGGRRQYF

length: 14
J: TRBJ2-7
V: TRBV9
D: TRBD1
size: NA
DNA: TGTGCCAGCCGAATAGGACAGGGGGCCTGCGAGCAGTACTTC
CDR3: CASRIGQGACEQYF

length: 13
J: TRBJ2-5
V: TRBV29-1
D: NA
size: NA
DNA: TGCAGCGTTGCTGGAGGAGTATTGAAGACCCAGTACTTC
CDR3: CSVAGGVLKTQYF

length: 14
J: TRBJ1-6
V: TRBV7-2
D: NA
size: few
DNA: TGTGCCAGCAGCTTAGCGGCGGGAGGTTCACCCCTCCACTTT
CDR3: CASSLAAGGSPLHF

length: 21
J: TRBJ1-1
V: TRBV10-2
D: NA
size: NA
DNA: TGCGCCAGCAGTGATTCTCGCAGGGGTTTGGTCTTCGGCCAACAACACCATGAAGCTTTCTTT
CDR3: CASSDSRRGLVFGQQHHEAFF

length: 16
J: TRBJ2-1
V: TRBV5-4
D: TRBD2
size: NA
DNA: TGTGCCAGCAGCTTGGACCCTAGCGGGAGAAGTAATGAGCAGTTCTTC
CDR3: CASSLDPSGRSNEQFF

length: 12
J: TRBJ2-2
V: TRBV29-1
D: NA
size: NA
DNA: TGCAGCGTTGAGGAGGCGTCCGGGGAGCTGTTTTTT
CDR3: CSVEEASGELFF

length: 15
J: TRBJ2-5
V: TRBV29-1
D: TRBD1
size: few
DNA: TGCAGCGTTGTTAACACAGGGGACGTGCAAGAGACCCAGTACTTC
CDR3: CSVVNTGDVQETQYF

length: 14
J: TRBJ2-1
V: TRBV5-6
D: TRBD2
size: NA
DNA: TGTGCCAGCAGCGCGGGGAGGGCCAGGGATGAGCAGTTCTTC
CDR3: CASSAGRARDEQFF

length: 17
J: TRBJ2-7
V: TRBV5-1
D: TRBD2
size: NA
DNA: TGCGCCAGCAGCCTTGGCGATGTGCGAGCGGGGTCCTACGAGCAGTACTTC
CDR3: CASSLGDVRAGSYEQYF

length: 16
J: TRBJ1-1
V: TRBV19
D: NA
size: once
DNA: TGTGCCAGTAGTATAGAGGTCGGAGTCAGGAACACTGAAGCTTTCTTT
CDR3: CASSIEVGVRNTEAFF

length: 14
J: TRBJ1-4
V: TRBV25-1
D: TRBD1
size: NA
DNA: TGTGCCAGCAGTGAGACAGGGTTTTATGAAAAACTGTTTTTT
CDR3: CASSETGFYEKLFF